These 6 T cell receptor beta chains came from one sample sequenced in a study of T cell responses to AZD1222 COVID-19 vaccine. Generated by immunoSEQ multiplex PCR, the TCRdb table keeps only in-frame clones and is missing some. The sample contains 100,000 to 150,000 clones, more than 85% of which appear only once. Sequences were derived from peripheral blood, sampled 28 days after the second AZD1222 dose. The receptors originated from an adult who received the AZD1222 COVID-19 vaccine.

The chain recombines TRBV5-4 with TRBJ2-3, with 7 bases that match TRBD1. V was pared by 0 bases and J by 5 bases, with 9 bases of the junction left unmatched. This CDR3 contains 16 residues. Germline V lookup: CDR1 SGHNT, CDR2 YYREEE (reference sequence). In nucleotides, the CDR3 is TGTGCCAGCAGCTTGGCCCCTAGGGCAGGGGGAGATACGCAGTATTTT. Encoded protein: CASSLAPRAGGDTQYF.

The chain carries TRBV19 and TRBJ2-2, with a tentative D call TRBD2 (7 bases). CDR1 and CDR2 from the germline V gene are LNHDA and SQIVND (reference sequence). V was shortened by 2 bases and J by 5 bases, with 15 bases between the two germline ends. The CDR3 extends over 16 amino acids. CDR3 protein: CASSILGGAATGELFF. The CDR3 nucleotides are TGTGCCAGTAGTATATTAGGGGGGGCGGCTACCGGGGAGCTGTTTTTT. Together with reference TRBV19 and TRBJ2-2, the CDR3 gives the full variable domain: DGGITQSPKYLFRKEGQNVTLSCEQNLNHDAMYWYRQDPGQGLRLIYYSQIVNDFQKGDIAEGYSVSREKKESFPLTVTSAQKNPTAFYLCASSILGGAATGELFFGEGSRLTVL.

In DNA, the CDR3 is TGTGCCAGCAGCGCGCGGCGGGTGGGCACTGAAGCTTTCTTT. This codes for CASSARRVGTEAFF. V gene TRBV3-1 (or the pseudogene TRBV3-2) combines with J gene TRBJ1-1; no clear D. This CDR3 has 14 amino acids. Germline-derived CDR1 and CDR2 are LGHDT and YNNKEL (reference sequence). Deletions cut 5 bases from V and 4 bases from J, with 14 bases between.

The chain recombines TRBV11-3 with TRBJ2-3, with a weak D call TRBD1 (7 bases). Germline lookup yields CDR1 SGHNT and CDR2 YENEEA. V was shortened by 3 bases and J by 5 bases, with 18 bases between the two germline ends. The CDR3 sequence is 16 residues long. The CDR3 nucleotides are TGTGCCAGCAGCTTTTACGGCGACAGGGAGGAAGATACGCAGTATTTT. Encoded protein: CASSFYGDREEDTQYF.

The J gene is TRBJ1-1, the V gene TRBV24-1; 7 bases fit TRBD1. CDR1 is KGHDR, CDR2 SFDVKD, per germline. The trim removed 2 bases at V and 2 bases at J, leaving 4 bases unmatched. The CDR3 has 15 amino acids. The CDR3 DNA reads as TGTGCCACCAGTGATTCCCGGACAGGAAACACTGAAGCTTTCTTT. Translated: CATSDSRTGNTEAFF.

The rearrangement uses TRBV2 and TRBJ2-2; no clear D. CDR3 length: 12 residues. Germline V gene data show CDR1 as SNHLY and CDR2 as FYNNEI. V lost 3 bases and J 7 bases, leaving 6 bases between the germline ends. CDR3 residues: CASSERIGELFF. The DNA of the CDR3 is TGTGCCAGCAGTGAGAGGATCGGGGAGCTGTTTTTT.